This T cell receptor (beta chain) was identified during a study of regulatory T cells in long-lasting Graves disease. This clonotype was recorded many times. Germline and junction disagree at one end, which may indicate a read error. As to time point: persistent/refractory GD, antithyroid drugs over 5 years with positive TRAb. PBMC-extracted RNA yielded the TCR library. Germline V gives CDR1 SGHAT, CDR2 FQNNGV. The CDR3 loop spans 13 amino acids. Assembly of TCR beta libraries relied on iRepertoire HTBI primers together with Arm-PCR of CDR3 regions. TCRdb re-derived calls from the multiplex PCR reads in MiXCR, one entry per CDR3 protein. The data hold roughly 450,000 distinct CDR3 sequences, with roughly a quarter observed a single time.

Material: peripheral blood mononuclear cells (PBMCs), obtained when the disease was refractory, from a patient treated with antithyroid drugs. V usage is TRBV11-2 and J usage is TRBJ1-4; D is unresolved. This clonotype was sampled from a female donor with Graves disease. CDR3 region: CASSHEVGQNRIF. DNA for the CDR3: TGTGCCAGCAGCCATGAGGTGGGCCAGAATAGAATTTTT. The full variable domain, with the rest looked up from reference TRBV11-2 and TRBJ1-4, is EAGVAQSPRYKIIEKRQSVAFWCNPISGHATLYWYQQILGQGPKLLIQFQNNGVVDDSQLPKDRFSAERLKGVDSTLKIQPAKLEDSAVYLCASSHEVGQNRIFGSGTQLSVL.